This TCR beta chain was captured in a study of blood T cell repertoires in COVID-19. At the level of the study: In each case, the material was cDNA or gDNA derived from T cells, B-cell-depleted T cells, or PBMCs.

Clones were read by immunoSEQ multiplex PCR, and TCRdb kept only the in-frame ones, dropping some. This sample has about 270,000 clones; 90% occur once, and the top ten carry over 4%. The CDR3 is 18 residues long. V dropped 4 bases and J dropped 0; count of bases not matched to a gene: 7. Germline V gene lookup returns CDR1 SGHRS and CDR2 YFSETQ. The chain is built from TRBV5-1 and TRBJ2-2; 12 nucleotides agree with TRBD2. The sequenced sample was PBMCs or T cells enriched from blood (not recorded which). The TCR comes from a woman younger than 45 with acute COVID-19. The CDR3 DNA sequence: TGCGCCAGCAGCCTCGGCGGGACTAGCGGGCCGAACACCGGGGAGCTGTTTTTT. Translating it yields CASSLGGTSGPNTGELFF. Looking up the rest from reference TRBV5-1 and TRBJ2-2 gives the full variable domain: KAGVTQTPRYLIKTRGQQVTLSCSPISGHRSVSWYQQTPGQGLQFLFEYFSETQRNKGNFPGRFSGRQFSNSRSEMNVSTLELGDSALYLCASSLGGTSGPNTGELFFGEGSRLTVL.